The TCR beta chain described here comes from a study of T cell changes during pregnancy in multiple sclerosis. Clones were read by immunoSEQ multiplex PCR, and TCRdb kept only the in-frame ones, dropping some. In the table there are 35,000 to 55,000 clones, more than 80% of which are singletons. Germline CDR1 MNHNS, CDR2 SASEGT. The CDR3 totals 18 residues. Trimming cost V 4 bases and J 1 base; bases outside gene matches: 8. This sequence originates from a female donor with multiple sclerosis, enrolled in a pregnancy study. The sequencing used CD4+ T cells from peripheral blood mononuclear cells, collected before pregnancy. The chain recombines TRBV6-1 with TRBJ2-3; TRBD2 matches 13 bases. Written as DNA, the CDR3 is TGTGCCAGCAGTGCGACACTAGCGGGAGGGCTTCGCACAGATACGCAGTATTTT. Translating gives CASSATLAGGLRTDTQYF.